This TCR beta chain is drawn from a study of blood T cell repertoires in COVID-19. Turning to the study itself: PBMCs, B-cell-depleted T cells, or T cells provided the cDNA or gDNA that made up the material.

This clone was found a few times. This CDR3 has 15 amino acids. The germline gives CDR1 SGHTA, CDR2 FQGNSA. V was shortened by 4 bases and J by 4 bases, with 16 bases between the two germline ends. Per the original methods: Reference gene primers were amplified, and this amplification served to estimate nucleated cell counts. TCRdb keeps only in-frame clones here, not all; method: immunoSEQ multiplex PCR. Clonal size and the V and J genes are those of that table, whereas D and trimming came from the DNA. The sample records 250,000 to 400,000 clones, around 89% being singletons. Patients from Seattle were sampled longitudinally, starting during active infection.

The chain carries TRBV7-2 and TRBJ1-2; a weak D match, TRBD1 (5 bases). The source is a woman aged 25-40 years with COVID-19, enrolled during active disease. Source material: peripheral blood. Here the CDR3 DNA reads TGTGCCAGCAGCTCCATACCTGGGGGGGGCTATGGCTACACCTTC. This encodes CASSSIPGGGYGYTF. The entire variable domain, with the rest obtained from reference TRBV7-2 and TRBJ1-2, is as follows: GAGVSQSPSNKVTEKGKDVELRCDPISGHTALYWYRQSLGQGLEFLIYFQGNSAPDKSGLPSDRFSAERTGGSVSTLTIQRTQQEDSAVYLCASSSIPGGGYGYTFGSGTRLTVV.